The T cell receptor (beta chain) under discussion was sequenced for a study of blood T cells in healthy people across ages. Notes on the study in general: Long-lived and aged donors differed, with more naive CD4+ cells and higher diversity in the long-lived.

Alongside a J-beta primer mix, a sample-barcoded 5' primer served in a second PCR lasting about 6 to 12 cycles. The authors tagged each cDNA molecule using a template-switch adaptor with 12 random nucleotides. TCRdb reanalysed the 5' RACE reads using MiXCR and keeps one entry per CDR3 protein. The sample carries some 1.4 million distinct CDR3 sequences, roughly 40% recorded once. The CDR3 covers 16 residues. Healthy Caucasian individuals from Russia aged about 6 to 95 served as donors. This clonotype was counted at least ten times. Its antigen is not identified. The clonotype originates from a woman between 18 and 29 years old in good health. The sequencing sample was made of blood. The chain combines TRBV21-1 with TRBJ2-5; the DNA was not used to check the table's D call, TRBD1. TRBV21-1 is a listed pseudogene. Here the CDR3 DNA reads TGTGCCAGCAGCAATAGGAGCACGGGACGGCAAGAGACCCAGTACTTC. Translating gives CASSNRSTGRQETQYF.